These 23 T cell receptor beta chains were all obtained from the same sample, sequenced in a study of tumor-infiltrating lymphocytes in primary liver carcinoma. Using a constant-region primer together with ProtoScript II reverse transcriptase, TCR beta cDNA was made from approximately 0.55 ug of total RNA. Three nested multiplex PCR rounds of slightly modified ARM-PCR generated TCR beta libraries. TRBV1-TRBV30 forward primers paired with a C-beta reverse primer were used in the first two PCR rounds, which ran approximately 11 cycles each. TCRdb recomputed calls from the multiplex PCR reads with MiXCR, one row per CDR3 protein. The sample has tens of thousands of distinct CDR3 sequences, over 65% seen once. Co-extraction of RNA and DNA was performed on roughly 20-33 mg of unsorted bulk tissue. Sequenced: liver tumor tissue from sampling region 1. As for subset: tumor region T1, superior pole. The receptors stem from a man between 35 and 55 years old with primary liver carcinoma and hepatitis B virus infection.

This clonotype was detected ten times or more. The chain joins TRBV20-1 to TRBJ2-1, with TRBD2 matching over 7 bases. The CDR3 has 13 amino acids. Germline V gives CDR1 DFQATT, CDR2 SNEGSKA (reference sequence). V lost 3 bases to trimming and J lost 4 bases; unmatched junction nucleotides: 3. CDR3 DNA sequence: TGCAGTGCTAGCAAAGCGGGGTACAATGAGCAGTTCTTC. It encodes CSASKAGYNEQFF.

A word on this clonotype: Germline is not matched at one junction end, which may reflect a read error. The rearrangement links TRBV4-2 to TRBJ2-3; D may be TRBD1 (5 bases). The DNA matches TRBJ1-5 better at its end, which makes the J call doubtful. Germline loops: CDR1 LGHNA, CDR2 YNFKEQ. The CDR3 is made up of 18 amino acids. As DNA, the CDR3 is TGTGCCGGCAGCCAAGTGGCGCTTCAAGCGGGAGCGACAGATACGCAGCATTTT. It is translated as CAGSQVALQAGATDTQHF.

A remark on this clonotype: This clone may be a read error of a much larger clone one base away. This chain links TRBV29-1 with TRBJ1-1; 7 nucleotides agree with TRBD1. The ends lost 6 bases at V and 12 bases at J; junction bases unmatched: 13. Germline CDR1 reads SQVTM; CDR2 reads ANQGSEA. This CDR3 region has 12 residues. The CDR3 region is CSVETGSTGSFF. Written as DNA, the CDR3 is TGCAGCGTCGAGACAGGGAGCACTGGATCTTTCTTT.

As to this clonotype: A read error may account for a junction end that differs from germline. V gene TRBV4-2 combines with J gene TRBJ2-3; 8 nucleotides match TRBD2. CDR1 and CDR2 (germline): LGHNA, YNFKEQ. The CDR3 runs to 18 residues. The CDR3 region has the DNA TGTGCCAGCAGCCACGTGGCGCTTCAAGCGGGAGCGACAGATACGCAGTATTTC. Its protein product is CASSHVALQAGATDTQYF.

Notes on this clonotype: One end of the junction does not line up with germline, which may come from a read error. V usage is TRBV11-2 and J usage is TRBJ2-1, with TRBD2 matching over 11 bases. CDR1 is SGHAT, CDR2 FQNNGV, per germline. The CDR3 has 20 residues. The CDR3 here is CANSLTGISGRGGGYDEQFF. CDR3 nucleotides: TGTGCCAACAGCCTGACAGGGATTAGCGGGAGGGGGGGTGGGTACGATGAGCAGTTCTTC.

With respect to this clonotype: Sequence at one end of the junction differs from germline and may be a read error. The V and J genes are TRBV4-2 and TRBJ1-5; a weak D match, TRBD1 (5 bases). The CDR3 sequence is 14 residues long. The germline gives CDR1 LGHNA, CDR2 YNFKEQ. The CDR3 is CAGSQSGRNQPQHF. CDR3 DNA sequence: TGTGCCGGCAGCCAATCAGGGAGGAATCAGCCCCAGCATTTT.

Concerning this clonotype itself: The missing conserved phenylalanine or tryptophan at the end of this CDR3 makes a read error likely. The chain has TRBV29-1 and TRBJ2-7; a weak D match, TRBD1 (6 bases). Germline V gene data show CDR1 as SQVTM and CDR2 as ANQGSEA. Between the trimmed V and J ends, which lost 7 bases and 5 bases, there was a span of 18 bases. The CDR3 extends over 13 amino acids. The CDR3 protein is CSATPDKGDEQYS. For the CDR3, the DNA is TGCAGCGCCACCCCCGATAAGGGGGACGAGCAGTACTCC.

With respect to this clonotype: As the CDR3 is not closed by the conserved phenylalanine or tryptophan, this likely results from a read error. This sequence joins TRBV4-1 and TRBJ2-1; no reliable D call. This CDR3 comprises 15 residues. From germline, CDR1 is MGHRA and CDR2 YSYEKL. The CDR3 spells CARSPPGNNNNEQFL. The CDR3 DNA reads TGCGCCAGGAGCCCGCCCGGTAACAATAACAATGAGCAGTTCTTA.

This clonotype was counted many times. The chain couples TRBV20-1 to TRBJ1-5; weak D call: TRBD1 (5 bases). Trimming removed 2 bases from V and 1 base from J, with 9 bases in between. CDR1 is DFQATT, CDR2 SNEGSKA, per germline (reference sequence). This CDR3 is built from 14 residues. The DNA for the CDR3 is TGCAGTGCTAGACAGGGCTCGAGCAATCAGCCCCAGCATTTT. Translated, it gives CSARQGSSNQPQHF.

In its sample, this clonotype was seen a few times. The V call is TRBV10-3, the J call TRBJ2-3; no definite D call. This CDR3 has 11 amino acids. Germline V gives CDR1 ENHRY, CDR2 SYGVKD. V was shortened by 3 bases and J by 5 bases, with 3 bases between the two germline ends. The CDR3, as DNA: TGTGCCATCAGTGATCAAGATACGCAGTATTTT. Translated, it gives CAISDQDTQYF.

Concerning this clonotype: Likely a read error: the CDR3 ends without its conserved phenylalanine or tryptophan. The genes are TRBV11-2 and TRBJ2-3; D perhaps matches TRBD1 (5 bases). This CDR3 is 15 amino acids long. The V gene's germline CDR1 is SGHAT and CDR2 FQNNGV. The DNA of the CDR3 is TGTGCCAACAGCTTACCCGGACAAGGGCCGGATACGCAGTATTTA. Its protein is CANSLPGQGPDTQYL.

Concerning this clonotype itself: The junction departs from germline at one end; a sequencing error may be responsible. The rearrangement uses TRBV28 and TRBJ1-5; D is possibly TRBD1 (5 bases). The length of the CDR3 is 14 residues. The V gene's germline CDR1 is MDHEN and CDR2 SYDVKM. This chain's CDR3 is CANRKGEVSQPRHF. CDR3 DNA: TGTGCCAACAGAAAAGGGGAAGTCAGTCAGCCCCGGCATTTT.

Turning to this clonotype: Germline is not matched at one junction end, which may reflect a read error. The genes are TRBV10-3 and TRBJ2-7, with TRBD2 identical over 7 bases. The CDR3 is 16 amino acids. Germline assignment: CDR1 ENHRY and CDR2 SYGVKD. The DNA of the CDR3 is TGTGCTATCAGTGAGAGGCTAGCGGACCGTCGGAACGAGCAGTGCTTC. It encodes CAISERLADRRNEQCF.

Turning to this clonotype: One junction end does not reproduce the germline sequence, and a read error may be involved. The chain is built from TRBV13 and TRBJ1-2; tentative D call: TRBD1 (5 bases). The V gene's germline CDR1 is PRHDT and CDR2 FYEKMQ (reference sequence). This CDR3 spans 17 amino acids. CDR3 loop: CVSSPSVLGDGDYGYTF. Here the CDR3 DNA reads TGTGTCAGCAGCCCCAGCGTCCTAGGGGATGGGGACTATGGCTACACCTTC. Drawing the rest from reference TRBV13 and TRBJ1-2, the complete variable domain is AAGVIQSPRHLIKEKRETATLKCYPIPRHDTVYWYQQGPGQDPQFLISFYEKMQSDKGSIPDRFSAQQFSDYHSELNMSSLELGDSALYFCVSSPSVLGDGDYGYTFGSGTRLTVV.

This clonotype has more than one count but fewer than ten. At one of its ends the junction is not consistent with the germline gene, which may arise from a read error. The chain carries TRBV6-5 and TRBJ2-7; 7 bases line up with TRBD2. The CDR3 has 14 amino acids. Per germline, CDR1 MNHEY and CDR2 SVGAGI. The CDR3 region has the DNA TGTGCCAGCAGTTCCGGGACTCGGGGGGACGAGCTGTACTTC. The encoded protein is CASSSGTRGDELYF.

Worth noting for this clonotype: Mismatch with germline at one junction end may stem from a read error. This chain links TRBV20-1 with TRBJ2-3; D perhaps matches TRBD1 (5 bases). The CDR3 is made up of 15 amino acids. CDR1 is DFQATT, CDR2 SNEGSKA, per germline (reference sequence). The DNA of the CDR3 is TGTAGTGCTAGAGATGTGGGGTTCAGGGCAGATACGCAGTTTTTT. Its protein is CSARDVGFRADTQFF.

This clonotype was counted ten times or more. The chain combines TRBV10-2 with TRBJ1-2; D call uncertain. There are 14 residues in the CDR3. The germline V and J ends were trimmed by 0 bases and 2 bases, with 7 bases remaining between them. Germline V lookup: CDR1 WSHSY, CDR2 SAAADI. DNA for the CDR3: TGCGCCAGCAGTGAGTCGGGAAGAAACTATGGCTACACCTTC. Protein sequence: CASSESGRNYGYTF.

The chain combines TRBV4-2 with TRBJ2-7, with TRBD2 matching 11 bases. Germline-derived CDR1 and CDR2 are LGHNA and YNFKEQ. CDR3 length equals 18 residues. The V segment lost 6 bases and the J segment 5 bases; nucleotides outside the gene matches: 18. CDR3 sequence reads: CASSGKRGLAGGSHEQYF. CDR3 in DNA: TGTGCCAGCAGTGGAAAACGGGGATTAGCGGGAGGGTCACACGAGCAGTACTTC.

Regarding this clonotype: At one of its ends the junction is not consistent with the germline gene, which may arise from a read error. The chain is built from TRBV6-5 and TRBJ1-5, with a tentative D call TRBD1 (5 bases). This CDR3 has 18 amino acids. Germline assignment: CDR1 MNHEY and CDR2 SVGAGI. DNA of the CDR3: TGTGCCAGCAGTTATACCCGCTCGACAGCCACTAGCAATCAGCCTCAGCATTTT. Its protein is CASSYTRSTATSNQPQHF.

On this clonotype: One end of the junction varies from germline; a read error may be responsible. The chain couples TRBV6-6 to TRBJ2-2, with 13 bases matching TRBD2. The CDR3 is 20 residues long. The germline V gene encodes CDR1 MNHNY and CDR2 SVGAGI (reference sequence). DNA for the CDR3: TGTGCCAGCAGTCCGCTCGTGGGACTAGCGGGGCCAACGATCACCGGGGAGCTGTTGTTC. Translated: CASSPLVGLAGPTITGELLF.

Comment on this clonotype: As the CDR3 is not closed by the conserved phenylalanine or tryptophan, this likely results from a read error. The DNA is omitted, as the CDR3 cannot be located on it reliably, and the CDR3 follows TCRdb's listing. The chain combines TRBV11-2 with TRBJ2-5; TRBD1, as called in the table, went unchecked against the DNA. The germline gives CDR1 SGHAT, CDR2 FQNNGV. The CDR3 adds up to 16 amino acids, both ends counted. CDR3 amino acids: CASSLTAGGSGETHYI.

Many counts were recorded for this clonotype. This sequence may be a read error, since a much larger clone differs from it by one base. This CDR3 is CASSYLPRTGGEQYF. For the CDR3, the DNA is TGTGCCAGCAGTTACCTTCCCCGGACAGGCGGAGAGCAGTACTTC. The chain uses TRBV6-6 and TRBJ2-7, with 7 nucleotides matching TRBD1. V shed 2 bases and J 7 bases; nucleotides not matched to a gene: 11. This CDR3 spans 15 amino acids. The germline CDR1 and CDR2 sequences are MNHNY and SVGAGI (reference sequence).

There are a few counts of this clonotype. The CDR3 does not end in the conserved phenylalanine or tryptophan, so this is likely a read error. The CDR3 nucleotides are TGTGCCAGCAGCTTAACTACGAACACTGAAGCTTTCATT. This encodes CASSLTTNTEAFI. This chain links TRBV7-2 with TRBJ1-1, with unresolved D. The germline V gene encodes CDR1 SGHTA and CDR2 FQGNSA. The CDR3 totals 13 residues. Between the trimmed V and J ends, which lost 2 bases and 1 base, there was a span of 5 bases.